This T cell receptor beta chain was sequenced in a study of blood T cells in healthy people across ages. Overall study findings and caveats: Compared with aged donors, long-lived donors showed fewer expanded clones, suggesting selection.

It was with a sample-barcoded 5' primer and a J-beta primer mix that a second PCR of roughly 7 to 12 cycles was run. TCRdb recomputed calls from the 5' RACE reads with MiXCR, one row per CDR3 protein. The data hold 700,000 or so distinct CDR3 sequences, with around 41% observed a single time. This clonotype has a handful of counts. Its antigen remains unidentified. CDR1 and CDR2 (germline): LGHDT, YNNKEL (reference sequence). V was pared by 1 base and J by 7 bases, with 11 bases between. The CDR3 has 14 residues. The sequencing sample was made of blood. V usage is TRBV3-1 and J usage is TRBJ1-5, with a possible D match to TRBD1 (6 bases). The sequence derives from an elderly man in good health. The CDR3 bases are TGTGCCAGCAGCCAAGCTGGGGGCAGGCAGCCCCAGCATTTT. This gives the protein CASSQAGGRQPQHF.